The text below deals with one TCR beta chain. Its antigen is still unknown. Sequencing was performed with immunoSEQ multiplex PCR; in TCRdb, only in-frame clones are kept and a portion is missing. The sample lists 160,000 or so clones; 70% to 90% were seen once. This sample stems from a study of cytomegalovirus exposure and HLA in healthy donors. CDR1 is MNHEY and CDR2 is SMNVEV in the germline V gene (reference sequence). V was trimmed by 8 bases and J by 8 bases, leaving 13 bases between them. The CDR3 contains 13 residues. Study observations and caveats: Listed as cytomegalovirus-associated were more than 150 TCR beta chains. According to reports, the classifier identified cytomegalovirus status with high specificity and sensitivity. TCR sequences were mostly rare, though some public TCRs occurred in many donors.

The chain has TRBV27 and TRBJ1-6; possibly TRBD1 for D (5 bases). The TCR comes from a man in his thirties or forties in good health and CMV-seropositive. What was sequenced was PBMCs. The DNA of the CDR3 is TGTGCCAGCGCTAATAGGGGTTATTCACCCCTCCACTTT. Its protein is CASANRGYSPLHF.